This T cell receptor (beta chain) was identified during a study of tumor and adjacent non-tumor tissue in lung cancer. Germline V gives CDR1 SGHKS, CDR2 YYEKEE (reference sequence). The CDR3 is made up of 14 amino acids. Trimming left V 1 base short and J 0 bases short, with 7 bases between. This clonotype was detected ten times or more. Three rounds of nested PCR, following a modified ARM-PCR protocol, produced the TCRbeta library. TCRdb itself ran the multiplex PCR reads through MiXCR, one entry per CDR3 protein. The table lists around 210,000 distinct CDR3 sequences, approximately 74% of them singletons. This sample's RNA came from whole unsorted tissue.

V is TRBV5-5 and J is TRBJ1-1; D unresolved. The source is a man aged 55 to 70 with non-small cell lung cancer. Specimen: lung tumor tissue. The CDR3 nucleotides read TGTGCCAGCAGCTTGCGTTTGGTGAACACTGAAGCTTTCTTT. This translates into CASSLRLVNTEAFF. Full variable domain (missing parts from reference TRBV5-5 and TRBJ1-1): DAGVTQSPTHLIKTRGQQVTLRCSPISGHKSVSWYQQVLGQGPQFIFQYYEKEERGRGNFPDRFSARQFPNYSSELNVNALLLGDSALYLCASSLRLVNTEAFFGQGTRLTVV.